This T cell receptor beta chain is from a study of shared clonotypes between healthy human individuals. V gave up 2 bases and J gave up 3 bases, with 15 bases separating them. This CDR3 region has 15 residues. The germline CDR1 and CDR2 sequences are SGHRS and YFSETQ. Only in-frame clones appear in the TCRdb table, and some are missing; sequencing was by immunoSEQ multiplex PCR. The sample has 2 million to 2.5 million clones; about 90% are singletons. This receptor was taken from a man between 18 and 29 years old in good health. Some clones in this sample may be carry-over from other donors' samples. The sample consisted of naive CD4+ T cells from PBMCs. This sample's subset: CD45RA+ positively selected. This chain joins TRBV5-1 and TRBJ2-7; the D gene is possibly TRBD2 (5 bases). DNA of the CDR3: TGCGCCAGCAGCTTAAACGGACTTATTAGCTACGAGCAGTACTTC. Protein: CASSLNGLISYEQYF. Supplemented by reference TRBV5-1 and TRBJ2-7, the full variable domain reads KAGVTQTPRYLIKTRGQQVTLSCSPISGHRSVSWYQQTPGQGLQFLFEYFSETQRNKGNFPGRFSGRQFSNSRSEMNVSTLELGDSALYLCASSLNGLISYEQYFGPGTRLTVT.